This TCR beta chain originates from a study of T-cell reconstitution after alpha-beta-depleted transplantation in children. After removal of 2 bases from V and 0 bases from J, the junction contained 3 bases not matched to a gene. The CDR3 has 16 amino acids. CDR1 and CDR2 (germline): MNHEY, SVGAGI. This clonotype was recorded a few times. The TCRbeta library was prepared with unique molecular identifiers. From the PCR reads, TCRdb called clonotypes with MiXCR, one entry per CDR3 protein. Among 420,000 or so distinct CDR3 sequences listed, around 9.9% were seen once. The sequence was obtained from a human donor who donated a stem cell graft to a child with acute myeloid leukemia. The chain uses TRBV6-5 and TRBJ2-1, with 8 bases matching TRBD1. The material was PBMCs from the stem cell graft donor, obtained from the stem cell graft. CDR3 sequence reads: CASSYGGQASYNEQFF. CDR3 nucleotide sequence: TGTGCCAGCAGTTACGGGGGACAGGCCTCCTACAATGAGCAGTTCTTC.